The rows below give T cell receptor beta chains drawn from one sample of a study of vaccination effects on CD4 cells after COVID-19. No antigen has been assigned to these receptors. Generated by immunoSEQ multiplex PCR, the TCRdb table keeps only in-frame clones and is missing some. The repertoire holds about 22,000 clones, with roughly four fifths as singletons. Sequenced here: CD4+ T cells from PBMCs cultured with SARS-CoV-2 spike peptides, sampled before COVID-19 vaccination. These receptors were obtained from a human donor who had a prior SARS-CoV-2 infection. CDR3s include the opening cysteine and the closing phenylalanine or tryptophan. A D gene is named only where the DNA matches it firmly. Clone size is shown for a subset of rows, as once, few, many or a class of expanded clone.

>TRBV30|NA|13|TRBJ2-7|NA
CAWSMRTAGEQYF
TGTGCCTGGAGCATGAGGACCGCGGGCGAGCAGTACTTC
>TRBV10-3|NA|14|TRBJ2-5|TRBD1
CAISRRQGEETQYF
TGTGCCATCAGTAGAAGACAGGGCGAGGAGACCCAGTACTTC
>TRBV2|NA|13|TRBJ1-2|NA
CASSQTEDYGYTF
TGTGCCAGCAGTCAAACTGAGGACTATGGCTACACCTTC
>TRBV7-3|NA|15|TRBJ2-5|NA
CASSSSGAVQETQYF
TGTGCCAGCAGCTCCTCAGGGGCTGTCCAAGAGACCCAGTACTTC
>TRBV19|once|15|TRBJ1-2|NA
CASSINGGSIYGYTF
TGTGCCAGTAGTATTAATGGGGGTTCGATCTATGGCTACACCTTC
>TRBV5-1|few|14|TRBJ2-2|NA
CASRPGPNTGELFF
TGCGCCAGCAGGCCGGGACCCAACACCGGGGAGCTGTTTTTT
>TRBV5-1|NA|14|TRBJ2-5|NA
CASSLLTGQETQYF
TGCGCCAGCAGCTTACTGACAGGCCAAGAGACCCAGTACTTC
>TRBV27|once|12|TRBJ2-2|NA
CASSSGTGELFF
TGTGCCAGCAGCTCAGGGACCGGGGAGCTGTTTTTT
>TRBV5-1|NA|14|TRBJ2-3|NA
CASSRGTHTDTQYF
TGCGCCAGCAGCAGAGGGACACACACAGATACGCAGTATTTT
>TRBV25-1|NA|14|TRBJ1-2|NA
CASSLIGVGYGYTF
TGTGCCAGCAGCCTGATCGGGGTCGGCTATGGCTACACCTTC
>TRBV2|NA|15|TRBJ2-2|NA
CATRGGSPLAGELFF
TGTGCCACCCGGGGAGGCAGTCCTTTGGCCGGGGAGCTGTTTTTT
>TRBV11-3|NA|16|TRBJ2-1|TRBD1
CASSLERGRLYNEQFF
TGTGCCAGCAGCTTAGAGAGGGGGCGCCTTTACAATGAGCAGTTCTTC
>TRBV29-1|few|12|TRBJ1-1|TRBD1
CSGGQGDTEAFF
TGCAGCGGGGGACAGGGTGACACTGAAGCTTTCTTT
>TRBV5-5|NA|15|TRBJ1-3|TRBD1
CASRLQGSSGNTIYF
TGTGCCAGCAGATTACAGGGGAGCTCTGGAAACACCATATATTTT
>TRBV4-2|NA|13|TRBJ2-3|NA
CASSPLQPDTQYF
TGTGCCAGCAGCCCCTTACAACCAGATACGCAGTATTTT
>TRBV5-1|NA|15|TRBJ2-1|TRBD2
CASSLRSAGVHEQFF
TGCGCCAGCAGCTTAAGGTCAGCGGGAGTGCATGAGCAGTTCTTC
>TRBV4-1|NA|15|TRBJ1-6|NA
CASSTQDFGDSPLHF
TGCGCCAGCAGCACACAGGACTTCGGGGATTCACCCCTCCACTTT
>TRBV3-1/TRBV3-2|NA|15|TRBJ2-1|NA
CASSQDSGTYNEQFF
TGTGCCAGCAGCCAAGATTCCGGGACCTACAATGAGCAGTTCTTC
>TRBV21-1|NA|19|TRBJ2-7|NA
CASSKDEGTRREDTYEQYF
TGTGCCAGCAGCAAAGATGAGGGGACGAGGCGGGAGGATACCTACGAGCAGTACTTC
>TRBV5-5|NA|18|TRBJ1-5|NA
CASSPRPLQVYSNQPQHF
TGTGCCAGCAGCCCCAGGCCTTTACAGGTCTATAGCAATCAGCCCCAGCATTTT
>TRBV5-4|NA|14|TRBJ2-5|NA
CASSPAGPEETQYF
TGTGCCAGCAGCCCGGCGGGGCCGGAAGAGACCCAGTACTTC
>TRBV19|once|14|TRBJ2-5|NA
CASSIAGTPGTQYF
TGTGCCAGTAGTATTGCCGGGACCCCGGGGACCCAGTACTTC
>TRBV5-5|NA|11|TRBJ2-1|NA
CASSPLNEQFF
TGTGCCAGCAGCCCTTTGAATGAGCAGTTCTTC
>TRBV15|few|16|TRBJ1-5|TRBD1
CATSRPQTGRYQPQHF
TGTGCCACCAGCAGGCCACAGACAGGGCGTTATCAGCCCCAGCATTTT